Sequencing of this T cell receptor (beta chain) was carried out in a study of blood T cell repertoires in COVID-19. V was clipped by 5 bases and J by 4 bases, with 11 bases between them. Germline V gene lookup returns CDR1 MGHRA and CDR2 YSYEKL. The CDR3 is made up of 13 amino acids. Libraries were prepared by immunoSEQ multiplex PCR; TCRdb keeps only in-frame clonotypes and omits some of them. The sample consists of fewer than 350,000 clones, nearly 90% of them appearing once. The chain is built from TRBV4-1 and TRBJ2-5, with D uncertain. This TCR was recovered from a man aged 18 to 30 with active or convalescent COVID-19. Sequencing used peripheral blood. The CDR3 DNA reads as TGCGCCAGCAGCTCCCAAGGAGTAGAGACCCAGTACTTC. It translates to CASSSQGVETQYF.